This T cell receptor (beta chain) was profiled in a study of blood T cell repertoires in COVID-19. Here immunoSEQ multiplex PCR was the method, and the copy in TCRdb shows in-frame clones only, minus some. The sample contains some 320,000 clones, about 91% of which appear only once. Germline V CDR1 and CDR2: MNHEY, SMNVEV (reference sequence). The CDR3 extends over 14 amino acids. The germline V and J ends were trimmed by 2 bases and 5 bases, with 12 bases remaining between them. V usage is TRBV27 and J usage is TRBJ1-2, with a tentative D call TRBD1 (6 bases). The sequence was obtained from a woman in her thirties who had recovered from COVID-19. The sequenced sample was peripheral blood. The CDR3 protein is CASSLRGTVYGYTF. The CDR3 region has the DNA TGTGCCAGCAGTTTAAGGGGGACCGTATATGGCTACACCTTC.